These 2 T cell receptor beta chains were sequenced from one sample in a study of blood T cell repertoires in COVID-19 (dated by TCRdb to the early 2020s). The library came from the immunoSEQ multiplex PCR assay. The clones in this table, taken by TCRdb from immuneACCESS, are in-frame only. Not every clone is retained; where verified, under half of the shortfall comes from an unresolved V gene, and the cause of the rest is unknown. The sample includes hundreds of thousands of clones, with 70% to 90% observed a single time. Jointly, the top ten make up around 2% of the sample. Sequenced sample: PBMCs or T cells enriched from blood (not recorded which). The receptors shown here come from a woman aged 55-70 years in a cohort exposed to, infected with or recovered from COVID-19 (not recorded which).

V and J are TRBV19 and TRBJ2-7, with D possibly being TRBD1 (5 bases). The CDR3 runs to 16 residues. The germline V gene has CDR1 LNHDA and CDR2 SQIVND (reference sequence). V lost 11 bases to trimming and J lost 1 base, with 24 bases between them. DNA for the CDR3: TGTGCCGGGATGTGGGGCCGTTATGCCCCTTCCTACGAGCAGTACTTC. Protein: CAGMWGRYAPSYEQYF.

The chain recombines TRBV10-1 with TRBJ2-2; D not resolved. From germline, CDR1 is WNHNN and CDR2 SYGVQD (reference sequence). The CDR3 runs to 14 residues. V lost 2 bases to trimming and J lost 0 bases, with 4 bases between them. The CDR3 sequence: CASSEDSNTGELFF. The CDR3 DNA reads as TGCGCCAGCAGTGAGGACTCGAACACCGGGGAGCTGTTTTTT.